The 32 T cell receptor beta chains below come from one sample, sequenced in a study of cytomegalovirus exposure and HLA in healthy donors. PCR employed 60 Vbeta and 13 Jbeta primers. Data came from immunoSEQ multiplex PCR; TCRdb stores just in-frame clones and leaves some out. The sample lists a few hundred thousand clones, nearly 80% occurring once. Sequencing was performed on PBMCs. The receptors were gathered from a man aged 18 to 35 in good health and CMV-seronegative.

This clone was seen a few times. The chain joins TRBV19 to TRBJ2-1; 8 nucleotides align to TRBD2. The V segment lost 3 bases and the J segment 4 bases; nucleotides outside the gene matches: 5. Germline V gene data show CDR1 as LNHDA and CDR2 as SQIVND (reference sequence). The CDR3 contains 15 residues. CDR3 nucleotides: TGTGCCAGTAGTATGGAACTAGCGGCTTACAATGAGCAGTTCTTC. Its translation is CASSMELAAYNEQFF.

J is TRBJ1-6 and V is TRBV4-3, with D maybe TRBD1 (6 bases). This CDR3 region has 17 residues. Germline CDR1 is LGHNA and CDR2 is YSLEER. V was cut by 3 bases and J by 5 bases, with 17 bases left in between. The CDR3 is CASSHPTGFGNNSPLHF. Here the CDR3 DNA reads TGCGCCAGCAGCCATCCAACAGGGTTCGGAAATAATTCACCCCTCCACTTT.

Here the CDR3 DNA reads TGCGCCAGCAGCCAAGATGGGGGGGGCACAGATACGCAGTATTTT. It codes for CASSQDGGGTDTQYF. This sequence joins TRBV4-3 and TRBJ2-3; the match to TRBD2 covers 7 bases. The CDR3 sequence is 15 residues long. The junction had 1 base not matched to a gene; V was cut back by 0 bases and J by 1 base. The germline CDR1 and CDR2 sequences are LGHNA and YSLEER.

The chain uses TRBV5-6 and TRBJ2-1; tentative D call: TRBD2 (5 bases). CDR1 is SGHDT and CDR2 is YYEEEE in the germline V gene. V gave up 2 bases and J gave up 0 bases, with 12 bases separating them. The CDR3 length is 16 residues. DNA of the CDR3: TGTGCCAGCAGCTTACTAGGTGGGGACTCCTACAATGAGCAGTTCTTC. It translates to CASSLLGGDSYNEQFF. The whole variable domain, remainder taken from reference TRBV5-6 and TRBJ2-1, is DAGVTQSPTHLIKTRGQQVTLRCSPKSGHDTVSWYQQALGQGPQFIFQYYEEEERQRGNFPDRFSGHQFPNYSSELNVNALLLGDSALYLCASSLLGGDSYNEQFFGPGTRLTVL.

The chain employs TRBV9 and TRBJ1-1; 7 bases match TRBD1. With 4 bases clipped from V and 2 bases from J, the junction kept 11 bases outside the gene matches. This CDR3 region has 16 residues. Germline V CDR1 and CDR2: SGDLS, YYNGEE. CDR3 in amino acids: CASSPRQGDGNTEAFF. The CDR3 nucleotides are TGTGCCAGCAGCCCCCGACAGGGTGACGGAAACACTGAAGCTTTCTTT.

This clone was detected a few times. V and J are TRBV4-3 and TRBJ1-1; D remains ambiguous. Trimming left V 0 bases short and J 0 bases short, with 14 bases between. Germline CDR1 is LGHNA and CDR2 is YSLEER. The CDR3 is made up of 17 amino acids. The CDR3 region is CASSQDSNGLLNTEAFF. The CDR3 DNA is TGCGCCAGCAGCCAAGATTCAAACGGACTCTTGAACACTGAAGCTTTCTTT.

The V call is TRBV25-1, the J call TRBJ2-7; 7 bases agree with TRBD2. CDR3 size: 14 residues. Germline V gene sequence: CDR1 MGHDK, CDR2 SYGVNS. V was pared by 6 bases and J by 3 bases, with 8 bases of the junction left unmatched. CDR3 amino acids: CASRSGTSNYEQYF. CDR3 nucleotide sequence: TGTGCCAGCAGGAGCGGGACCTCTAACTACGAGCAGTACTTC.

V is TRBV14 and J is TRBJ2-2, with D possibly matching TRBD1 (5 bases). Trimming took 1 base from V and 2 from J, leaving 8 bases between them. This CDR3 has 15 amino acids. The germline CDR1 and CDR2 sequences are SGHDN and FVKESK. The chain's CDR3 is CASSQGTTNTGELFF. CDR3 bases: TGTGCCAGCAGCCAAGGGACAACAAACACCGGGGAGCTGTTTTTT.

The chain uses TRBV19 and TRBJ1-4; 10 bases are shared with TRBD1. The CDR3 extends over 18 amino acids. With V trimmed by 3 bases and J by 2 bases, 9 bases remained unmatched. Germline V gene data show CDR1 as LNHDA and CDR2 as SQIVND (reference sequence). DNA of the CDR3: TGTGCCAGTAGTATTCCGACCGGGACAGGGGACACTAATGAAAAACTGTTTTTT. It yields the protein CASSIPTGTGDTNEKLFF. Full variable domain (rest looked up from reference TRBV19 and TRBJ1-4): DGGITQSPKYLFRKEGQNVTLSCEQNLNHDAMYWYRQDPGQGLRLIYYSQIVNDFQKGDIAEGYSVSREKKESFPLTVTSAQKNPTAFYLCASSIPTGTGDTNEKLFFGSGTQLSVL.

The genes are TRBV4-3 and TRBJ1-2; D remains ambiguous. The germline V and J ends were trimmed by 0 bases and 1 base, with 6 bases remaining between them. This CDR3 comprises 14 residues. Germline-derived CDR1 and CDR2 are LGHNA and YSLEER. The CDR3 DNA sequence: TGCGCCAGCAGCCAAGATAGCTATAACTATGGCTACACCTTC. This gives the protein CASSQDSYNYGYTF.

V gene TRBV9 combines with J gene TRBJ2-7; weak D call: TRBD1 (5 bases). The CDR3 sequence is 14 residues long. V lost 4 bases and J lost 2, with 13 bases in between. Germline V gene sequence: CDR1 SGDLS, CDR2 YYNGEE. The CDR3 here is CASSRVAGTYEQYF. The CDR3 region has the DNA TGTGCCAGCAGCCGGGTGGCAGGGACCTACGAGCAGTACTTC.

The V call is TRBV7-3, the J call TRBJ2-2; tentative D call: TRBD1 (6 bases). CDR3 length: 14 amino acids. CDR1 SGHTA and CDR2 FQGTGA come from the germline V gene. The V end lost 1 base, the J end lost 4 bases, and 7 bases lay between the germline ends. CDR3 DNA: TGTGCCAGCAGCTTAAAAGGGGGCACCGGGGAGCTGTTTTTT. Protein sequence: CASSLKGGTGELFF.

The chain uses TRBV5-4 and TRBJ2-1, with 10 bases fitting TRBD1. Germline V CDR1 and CDR2: SGHNT, YYREEE (reference sequence). The CDR3 is made up of 16 amino acids. V lost 6 bases to trimming and J lost 5 bases; unmatched junction nucleotides: 11. The CDR3 loop reads CASMAGQGSVNNEQFF. CDR3 nucleotides: TGTGCCAGCATGGCGGGACAGGGGAGCGTGAACAATGAGCAGTTCTTC.

This clone was detected only once. This chain connects TRBV19 to TRBJ1-2; the D gene is possibly TRBD1 (5 bases). The germline V and J ends were trimmed by 4 bases and 1 base, with 7 bases remaining between them. CDR3 length: 13 residues. Germline CDR1 LNHDA, CDR2 SQIVND (reference sequence). The CDR3 DNA reads as TGTGCCAGTAGTACAGGGTTTAACTATGGCTACACCTTC. It encodes CASSTGFNYGYTF.

This chain links TRBV6-5 with TRBJ2-7; no definite D call. Trimming left V 0 bases short and J 2 bases short, with 8 bases between. CDR1 and CDR2 (germline): MNHEY, SVGAGI. The CDR3 length is 14 residues. DNA for the CDR3: TGTGCCAGCAGTTACTCCTCGAGAACCTACGAGCAGTACTTC. Its protein is CASSYSSRTYEQYF.

This clone has a handful of counts. This chain connects TRBV10-3 to TRBJ2-2; TRBD1 matches 10 bases. J gave up 9 bases and V 6 bases, and 7 bases lay outside the gene matches. The CDR3 loop spans 14 amino acids. Germline values: CDR1 ENHRY, CDR2 SYGVKD. CDR3 sequence: CAIRGDRGGRELFF. The DNA for the CDR3 is TGTGCCATCAGGGGGGACAGGGGAGGCCGGGAGCTGTTTTTT.

V usage is TRBV7-2 and J usage is TRBJ1-6, with 7 bases fitting TRBD1. Germline-derived CDR1 and CDR2 are SGHTA and FQGNSA. The CDR3 consists of 15 residues. Unmatched junction bases numbered 4, after V lost 5 bases and J lost 3 bases. The CDR3 nucleotides are TGTGCCAGCAGCCAGCGGACAGGCTATAATTCACCCCTCCACTTT. Its translation: CASSQRTGYNSPLHF.

The rearrangement links TRBV5-6 to TRBJ2-3, with D hard to call. Germline loops: CDR1 SGHDT, CDR2 YYEEEE. V lost 2 bases and J lost 2, with 6 bases in between. CDR3 size: 13 residues. The CDR3: CASSLEVTDTQYF. In DNA form, the CDR3 reads TGTGCCAGCAGCTTAGAGGTCACAGATACGCAGTATTTT.

The chain is built from TRBV15 and TRBJ2-1; 9 nucleotides line up with TRBD2. CDR1 is LNHNV, CDR2 YYDKDF, per germline (reference sequence). The CDR3 spans 17 residues. V was pared by 2 bases and J by 5 bases, with 10 bases of the junction left unmatched. The chain's CDR3 is CATSRPGAASGNNEQFF. The CDR3 DNA sequence: TGTGCCACCAGCAGACCCGGTGCGGCTAGCGGGAACAATGAGCAGTTCTTC.

The chain recombines TRBV11-2 with TRBJ1-1; 7 bases agree with TRBD1. Germline CDR1 SGHAT, CDR2 FQNNGV. Trimming at V came to 7 bases and at J to 5 bases, leaving 16 bases not matched to a gene. CDR3 size: 16 residues. CDR3 coding DNA: TGTGCCAGCACCACTCATGAGGGGGCAGGCAGGACTGAAGCTTTCTTT. Translation: CASTTHEGAGRTEAFF.

This chain links TRBV6-5 with TRBJ2-5, with D maybe TRBD1 (5 bases). Trimming pared 9 bases from V and 1 base from J, leaving 12 bases between. The CDR3 sequence is 13 residues long. The germline V gene encodes CDR1 MNHEY and CDR2 SVGAGI. CDR3 bases: TGTGCCAGGCCAAGGCAGGGCCAAGAGACCCAGTACTTC. It yields the protein CARPRQGQETQYF.

V is TRBV9 and J is TRBJ2-1; no clear D. Trimming stripped 4 bases from V and 6 bases from J, with 14 bases between. Germline CDR1 SGDLS, CDR2 YYNGEE. The CDR3 has 14 amino acids. CDR3 DNA: TGTGCCAGCAGCCCAGACGGCCCGGGCAATGAGCAGTTCTTC. Amino acids: CASSPDGPGNEQFF.

J is TRBJ2-4 and V is TRBV7-9, with a possible D match to TRBD2 (7 bases). V was cut by 6 bases and J by 0 bases, with 15 bases left in between. The CDR3 extends over 16 amino acids. Germline V CDR1 and CDR2: SEHNR, FQNEAQ (reference sequence). CDR3 sequence (DNA): TGTGCCAGCAGTCCAAGAGGGGGGGGAGCCAAAAACATTCAGTACTTC. Protein sequence: CASSPRGGGAKNIQYF. Variable domain in full (rest from reference TRBV7-9 and TRBJ2-4): DTGVSQNPRHKITKRGQNVTFRCDPISEHNRLYWYRQTLGQGPEFLTYFQNEAQLEKSRLLSDRFSAERPKGSFSTLEIQRTEQGDSAMYLCASSPRGGGAKNIQYFGAGTRLSVL.

The chain couples TRBV19 to TRBJ2-7; 8 bases are a match to TRBD2. The CDR3 consists of 15 residues. Looked up from germline, CDR1 is LNHDA and CDR2 is SQIVND (reference sequence). Trimming at V came to 3 bases and at J to 0 bases, leaving 4 bases not matched to a gene. In DNA, the CDR3 is TGTGCCAGTAGTATTCGGGGGGGTAACTCCTACGAGCAGTACTTC. It translates to CASSIRGGNSYEQYF.

The V gene is TRBV2, the J gene TRBJ1-1; D is ambiguous. From germline, CDR1 is SNHLY and CDR2 FYNNEI. Deletions cut 6 bases from V and 3 bases from J, with 14 bases between. The CDR3 is 14 amino acids. The CDR3 is CASSVTENHTEAFF. The CDR3 bases are TGTGCCAGCAGCGTTACAGAAAATCACACTGAAGCTTTCTTT.

On this clone itself: At one boundary the junction diverges from the germline segment, which might be a read error. The chain links TRBV7-9 to TRBJ2-7; 9 nucleotides line up with TRBD1. Germline values: CDR1 SEHNR, CDR2 FQNEAQ (reference sequence). The CDR3 is 14 amino acids. This chain's CDR3 is CSSSLGQGIDEQYF. CDR3 in DNA: TGTTCCAGCAGCTTAGGACAGGGGATCGACGAGCAGTACTTC.

The chain employs TRBV6-4 and TRBJ2-3; D remains unclear. Germline V lookup: CDR1 MRHNA, CDR2 SNTAGT. V shed 3 bases and J shed 3 bases, with 7 bases lying between them. This CDR3 comprises 13 residues. In DNA form, the CDR3 reads TGTGCCAGCAGTGAACAGAGTACAGATACGCAGTATTTT. Residues: CASSEQSTDTQYF.

The V gene is TRBV19, the J gene TRBJ2-7, with 9 nucleotides matching TRBD2. Germline CDR1 LNHDA, CDR2 SQIVND (reference sequence). Trimming removed 6 bases from V and 0 bases from J; junction bases left unmatched: 9. The CDR3 loop spans 16 amino acids. CDR3 protein: CASSPRASGVSYEQYF. CDR3 in DNA: TGTGCCAGTAGCCCCCGAGCTAGCGGGGTCTCCTACGAGCAGTACTTC.

The genes are TRBV29-1 and TRBJ2-5; perhaps TRBD1 as D (5 bases). The CDR3 totals 13 residues. Trimming pared 3 bases from V and 3 bases from J, leaving 11 bases between. Germline CDR1 is SQVTM and CDR2 is ANQGSEA. The CDR3 here is CSVEAGMEETQYF. CDR3 nucleotides: TGCAGCGTTGAGGCAGGGATGGAAGAGACCCAGTACTTC. The complete variable domain, with remaining parts taken from reference TRBV29-1 and TRBJ2-5, reads SAVISQKPSRDICQRGTSLTIQCQVDSQVTMMFWYRQQPGQSLTLIATANQGSEATYESGFVIDKFPISRPNLTFSTLTVSNMSPEDSSIYLCSVEAGMEETQYFGPGTRLLVL.

This chain links TRBV6-1 with TRBJ1-2; TRBD1 is a possible D gene (5 bases). V was clipped by 3 bases and J by 5 bases, with 16 bases between them. Germline CDR1 MNHNS, CDR2 SASEGT. This CDR3 contains 15 residues. The CDR3 loop reads CASSEGIQEMYGYTF. The CDR3 DNA reads as TGTGCCAGCAGTGAGGGAATACAGGAGATGTATGGCTACACCTTC.

In its sample, this clone was seen a few times. Other DNA sequences within the sample encode an identical CDR3. The V and J genes are TRBV5-1 and TRBJ2-5; 7 bases are shared with TRBD2. The CDR3 has 14 amino acids. Germline CDR1 and CDR2: SGHRS and YFSETQ. The trim removed 0 bases at V and 2 bases at J, leaving 1 base unmatched. The chain's CDR3 is CASSLGSGQETQYF. The CDR3 nucleotides are TGCGCCAGCAGCTTGGGTAGCGGGCAAGAGACCCAGTACTTC.

The chain has TRBV19 and TRBJ1-1; D unresolved. The CDR3 is 12 amino acids. The V gene lost 6 bases and the J gene lost 1 base, with 6 bases spanning the gap. The germline gives CDR1 LNHDA, CDR2 SQIVND (reference sequence). CDR3 loop: CASRPGNTEAFF. The CDR3 region has the DNA TGTGCCAGTAGGCCAGGGAACACTGAAGCTTTCTTT.